This is a list of T cell receptor beta chains from one sample in a study of control samples from healthy donors and cancer patients. Using immunoSEQ multiplex PCR, the repertoire was profiled, and TCRdb retains in-frame clones only, with some absent. The repertoire includes roughly 130,000 clones, around 96% of them detected once, and less than 4.5% sits in the top ten. Sequences were obtained from blood. The receptors here all came from a man aged 25-45 years in good health. CDR3s include the opening cysteine and the closing phenylalanine or tryptophan. Rows may omit the clone size; those that give it use once, few, many or a size class.

clone size: NA
V gene: TRBV7-9
CDR3 protein: CASSLVLSGAGELFF

clone size: few
V gene: TRBV4-1
CDR3 protein: CASSQEGETQYF

clone size: NA
V gene: TRBV4-3
CDR3 protein: CASSHLGADEAFF

clone size: NA
V gene: TRBV9
CDR3 protein: CASSVLGGQETQYF

clone size: NA
V gene: TRBV29-1
CDR3 protein: CSAPQEVNEQFF

clone size: NA
V gene: TRBV27
CDR3 protein: CASSDTGSTNSPLHF

clone size: NA
V gene: TRBV12-3/TRBV12-4
CDR3 protein: CGKQRGDTDEQYF

clone size: NA
V gene: TRBV6-5
CDR3 protein: CASSYSAGSGELFF

clone size: NA
V gene: TRBV5-6
CDR3 protein: CASSRLRGTGELFF

clone size: NA
V gene: TRBV6-5
CDR3 protein: CASKAGLESYNEQFF

clone size: NA
V gene: TRBV21-1
CDR3 protein: CASRQGSWAPGSCFF

clone size: once
V gene: TRBV15
CDR3 protein: CATSRGGGVYNEQFF

clone size: NA
V gene: TRBV5-1
CDR3 protein: CASSLGGKSEAFF

clone size: NA
V gene: TRBV7-8
CDR3 protein: CASSPPEGFMNTEAFF

clone size: NA
V gene: TRBV6-2/TRBV6-3
CDR3 protein: CASSNKGQSYEQYF

clone size: once
V gene: TRBV19
CDR3 protein: CASSIRTGGLYEQYF

clone size: NA
V gene: TRBV3-1/TRBV3-2
CDR3 protein: CASSPRDRGYEQYF

clone size: NA
V gene: TRBV7-9
CDR3 protein: CASSSSRAGAYEQYF

clone size: NA
V gene: TRBV10-3
CDR3 protein: CAARGGLNSPLHF

clone size: NA
V gene: TRBV11-1
CDR3 protein: CASSLRSNSPLHF

clone size: NA
V gene: TRBV5-4
CDR3 protein: CASSTRSGAPYEQYF

clone size: NA
V gene: TRBV4-3
CDR3 protein: CASSQDRSGRLDEKLFF

clone size: NA
V gene: TRBV19
CDR3 protein: CASSFGQGWPYSYNSPLHF

clone size: NA
V gene: TRBV28
CDR3 protein: CASSLLGGGNLFF

clone size: NA
V gene: TRBV25-1
CDR3 protein: CASAHLAGANTGELFF

clone size: NA
V gene: TRBV30
CDR3 protein: CAWNLDHGYTF

clone size: NA
V gene: TRBV4-3
CDR3 protein: CASRRDSSSSGANVLTF

clone size: NA
V gene: TRBV20-1
CDR3 protein: CSASLTGINEKLFF

clone size: NA
V gene: TRBV11-2
CDR3 protein: CASSPKYTNTEAFF

clone size: NA
V gene: TRBV5-1
CDR3 protein: CASSLPGTGYNEQFF

clone size: few
V gene: TRBV15
CDR3 protein: CATSRVEYGTKNIQYF

clone size: NA
V gene: TRBV19
CDR3 protein: CASGEQNNQPQHF

clone size: NA
V gene: TRBV27
CDR3 protein: CASRPTDLSYNEQFF

clone size: NA
V gene: TRBV18
CDR3 protein: CASSPPSSYEQYF

clone size: NA
V gene: TRBV18
CDR3 protein: CASSPPGGNQPQHF

clone size: NA
V gene: TRBV7-6
CDR3 protein: CASSFRPQGRDTEAFF

clone size: NA
V gene: TRBV29-1
CDR3 protein: CSVDAGAGETQYF

clone size: NA
V gene: TRBV28
CDR3 protein: CASRTGDEQYF

clone size: NA
V gene: TRBV6-5
CDR3 protein: CASRPYRLNTEAFF

clone size: NA
V gene: TRBV5-6
CDR3 protein: CASSLGVRAGELFF

clone size: NA
V gene: TRBV4-2
CDR3 protein: CASSQEVGGDQPQHF

clone size: NA
V gene: TRBV13
CDR3 protein: CASSHTRALTDTQYF

clone size: NA
V gene: TRBV15
CDR3 protein: CATSREAATYNEQFF

clone size: NA
V gene: TRBV20-1
CDR3 protein: CSARALREQFF

clone size: NA
V gene: TRBV7-2
CDR3 protein: CASSSARTVNTEAFF

clone size: NA
V gene: TRBV28
CDR3 protein: CASSQTGRMTKNIQYF

clone size: NA
V gene: TRBV2
CDR3 protein: CASRGLGTEAFF

clone size: NA
V gene: TRBV19
CDR3 protein: CASRDGRVGLDRYGYTF

clone size: NA
V gene: TRBV19
CDR3 protein: CASSATQGAYNEQFF

clone size: NA
V gene: TRBV12-3/TRBV12-4
CDR3 protein: CASSWGGSQQFF

clone size: NA
V gene: TRBV7-2
CDR3 protein: CASRFSSGDYAPYEQYF

clone size: NA
V gene: TRBV2
CDR3 protein: CASRETGGNSPLHF

clone size: NA
V gene: TRBV6-2/TRBV6-3
CDR3 protein: CASSSPPPGRNTEAFF

clone size: NA
V gene: TRBV7-9
CDR3 protein: CASSTLQEIGSYEQYF

clone size: NA
V gene: TRBV6-1
CDR3 protein: CASSEEGSYGYTF

clone size: NA
V gene: TRBV24-1
CDR3 protein: CATSAREFNQPQHF

clone size: NA
V gene: TRBV10-3
CDR3 protein: CAISEWTSGYEQYF

clone size: NA
V gene: TRBV2
CDR3 protein: CASKLTVASGNTIYF

clone size: NA
V gene: TRBV6-2/TRBV6-3
CDR3 protein: CASSYSEEQFF

clone size: NA
V gene: TRBV18
CDR3 protein: CASSPQSSGNTIYF